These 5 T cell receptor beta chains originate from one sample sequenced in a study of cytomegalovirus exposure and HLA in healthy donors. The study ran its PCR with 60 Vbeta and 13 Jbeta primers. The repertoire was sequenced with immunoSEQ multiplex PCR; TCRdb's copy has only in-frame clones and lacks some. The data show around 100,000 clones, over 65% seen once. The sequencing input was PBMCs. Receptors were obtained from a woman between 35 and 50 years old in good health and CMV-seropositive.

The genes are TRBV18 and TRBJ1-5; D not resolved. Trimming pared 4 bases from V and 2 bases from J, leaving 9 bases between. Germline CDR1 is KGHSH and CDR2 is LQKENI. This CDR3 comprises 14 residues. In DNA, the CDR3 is TGTGCCAGCTCACGAGTTCAGGGCAATCAGCCCCAGCATTTT. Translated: CASSRVQGNQPQHF.

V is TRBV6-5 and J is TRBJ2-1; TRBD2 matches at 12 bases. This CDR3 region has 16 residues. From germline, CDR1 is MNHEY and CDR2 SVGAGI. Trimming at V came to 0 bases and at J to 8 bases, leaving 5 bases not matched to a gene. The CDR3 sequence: CASSYSASGRADEQFF. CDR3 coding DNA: TGTGCCAGCAGTTACTCCGCTAGCGGGAGGGCCGATGAGCAGTTCTTC.

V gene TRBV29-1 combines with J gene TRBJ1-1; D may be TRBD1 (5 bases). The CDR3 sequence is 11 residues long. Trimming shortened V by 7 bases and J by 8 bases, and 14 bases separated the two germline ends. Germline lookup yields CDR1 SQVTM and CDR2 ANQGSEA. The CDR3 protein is CSANRGPEAFF. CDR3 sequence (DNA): TGCAGCGCTAATAGGGGTCCGGAAGCTTTCTTT. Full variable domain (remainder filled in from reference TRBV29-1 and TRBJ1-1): SAVISQKPSRDICQRGTSLTIQCQVDSQVTMMFWYRQQPGQSLTLIATANQGSEATYESGFVIDKFPISRPNLTFSTLTVSNMSPEDSSIYLCSANRGPEAFFGQGTRLTVV.

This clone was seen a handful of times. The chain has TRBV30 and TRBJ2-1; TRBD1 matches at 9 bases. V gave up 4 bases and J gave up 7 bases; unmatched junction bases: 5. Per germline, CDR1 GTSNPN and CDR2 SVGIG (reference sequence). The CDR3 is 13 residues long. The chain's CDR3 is CAWIQQGANEQFF. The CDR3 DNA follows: TGTGCCTGGATCCAACAGGGGGCAAATGAGCAGTTCTTC.

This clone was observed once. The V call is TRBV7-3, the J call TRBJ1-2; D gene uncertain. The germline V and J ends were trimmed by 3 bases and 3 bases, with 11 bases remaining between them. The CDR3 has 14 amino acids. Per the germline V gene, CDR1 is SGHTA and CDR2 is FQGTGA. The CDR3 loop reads CASSFRGEHYGYTF. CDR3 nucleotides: TGTGCCAGCAGCTTTCGGGGAGAGCACTATGGCTACACCTTC.